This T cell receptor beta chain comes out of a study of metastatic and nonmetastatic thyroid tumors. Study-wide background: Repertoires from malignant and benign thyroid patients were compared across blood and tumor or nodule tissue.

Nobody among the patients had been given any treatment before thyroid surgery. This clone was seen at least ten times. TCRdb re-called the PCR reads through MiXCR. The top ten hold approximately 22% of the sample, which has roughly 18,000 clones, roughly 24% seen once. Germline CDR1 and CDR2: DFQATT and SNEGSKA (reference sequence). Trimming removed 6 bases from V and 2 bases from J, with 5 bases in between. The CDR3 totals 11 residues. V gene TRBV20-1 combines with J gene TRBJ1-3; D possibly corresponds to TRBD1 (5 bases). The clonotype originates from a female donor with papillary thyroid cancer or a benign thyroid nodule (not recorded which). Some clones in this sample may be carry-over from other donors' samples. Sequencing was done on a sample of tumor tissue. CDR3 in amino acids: CSAGAGNTIYF. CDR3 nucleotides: TGCAGTGCAGGGGCTGGAAACACCATATATTTT.